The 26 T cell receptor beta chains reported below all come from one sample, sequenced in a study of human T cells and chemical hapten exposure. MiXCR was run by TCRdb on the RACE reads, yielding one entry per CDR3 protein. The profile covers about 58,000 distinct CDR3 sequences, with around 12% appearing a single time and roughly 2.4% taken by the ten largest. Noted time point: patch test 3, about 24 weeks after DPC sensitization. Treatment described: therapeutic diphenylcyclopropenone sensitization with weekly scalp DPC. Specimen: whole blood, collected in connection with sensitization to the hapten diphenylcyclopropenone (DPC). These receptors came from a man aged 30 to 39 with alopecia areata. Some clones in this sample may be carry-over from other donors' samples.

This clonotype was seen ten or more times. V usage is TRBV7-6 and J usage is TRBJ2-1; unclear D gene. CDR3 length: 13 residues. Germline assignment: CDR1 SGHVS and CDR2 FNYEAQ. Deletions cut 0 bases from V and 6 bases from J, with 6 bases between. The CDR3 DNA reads TGTGCCAGCAGCTTAGCGGAGATCAATGAGCAGTTCTTC. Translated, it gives CASSLAEINEQFF. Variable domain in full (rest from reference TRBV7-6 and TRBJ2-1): GAGVSQSPRYKVTKRGQDVALRCDPISGHVSLYWYRQALGQGPEFLTYFNYEAQQDKSGLPNDRFSAERPEGSISTLTIQRTEQRDSAMYRCASSLAEINEQFFGPGTRLTVL.

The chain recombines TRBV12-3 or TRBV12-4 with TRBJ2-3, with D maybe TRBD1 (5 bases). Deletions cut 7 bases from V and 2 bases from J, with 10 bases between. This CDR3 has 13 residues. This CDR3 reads CASTQGVTDTQYF. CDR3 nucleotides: TGTGCCAGCACCCAAGGGGTCACAGATACGCAGTATTTT.

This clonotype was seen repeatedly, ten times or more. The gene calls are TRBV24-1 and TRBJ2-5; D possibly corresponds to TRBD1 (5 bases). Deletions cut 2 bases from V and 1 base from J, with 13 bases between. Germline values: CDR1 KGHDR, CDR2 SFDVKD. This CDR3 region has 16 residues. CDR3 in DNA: TGTGCCACCAGTGATTCAGCGACAGAACCCCAAGAGACCCAGTACTTC. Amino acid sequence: CATSDSATEPQETQYF.

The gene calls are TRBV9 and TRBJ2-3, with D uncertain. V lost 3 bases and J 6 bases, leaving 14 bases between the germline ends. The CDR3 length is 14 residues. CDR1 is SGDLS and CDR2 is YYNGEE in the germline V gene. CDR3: CASSEAPRVDTQYF. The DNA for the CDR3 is TGTGCCAGCAGCGAGGCCCCCAGAGTGGATACGCAGTATTTT.

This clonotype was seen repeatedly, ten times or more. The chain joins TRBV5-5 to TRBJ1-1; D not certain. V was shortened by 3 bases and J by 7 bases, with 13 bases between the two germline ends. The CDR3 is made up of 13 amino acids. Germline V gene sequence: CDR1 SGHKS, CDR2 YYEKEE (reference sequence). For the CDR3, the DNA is TGTGCCAGCAGCTCGACACCTCCCGTTGAAGCTTTCTTT. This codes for CASSSTPPVEAFF.

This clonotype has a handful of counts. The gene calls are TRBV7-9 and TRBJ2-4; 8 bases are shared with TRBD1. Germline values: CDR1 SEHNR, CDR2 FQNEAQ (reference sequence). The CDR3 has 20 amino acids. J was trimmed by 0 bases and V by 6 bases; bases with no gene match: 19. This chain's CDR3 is CASRIRRGLRGLLAKNIQYF. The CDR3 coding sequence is TGTGCCAGCAGAATCCGCAGGGGGCTTAGGGGGCTATTAGCCAAAAACATTCAGTACTTC.

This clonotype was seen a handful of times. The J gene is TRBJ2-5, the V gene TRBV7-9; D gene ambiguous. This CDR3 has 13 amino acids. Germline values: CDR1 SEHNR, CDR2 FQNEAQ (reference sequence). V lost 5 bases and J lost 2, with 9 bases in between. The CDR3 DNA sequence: TGTGCCAGCAGCCTAGAGAATCAAGAGACCCAGTACTTC. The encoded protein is CASSLENQETQYF.

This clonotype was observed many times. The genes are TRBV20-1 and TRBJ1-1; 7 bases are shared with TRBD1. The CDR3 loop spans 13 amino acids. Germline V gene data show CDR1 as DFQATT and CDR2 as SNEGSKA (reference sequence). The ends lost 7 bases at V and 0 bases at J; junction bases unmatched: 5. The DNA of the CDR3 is TGCAGTGGCGGGACAGCTATGAACACTGAAGCTTTCTTT. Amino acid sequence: CSGGTAMNTEAFF.

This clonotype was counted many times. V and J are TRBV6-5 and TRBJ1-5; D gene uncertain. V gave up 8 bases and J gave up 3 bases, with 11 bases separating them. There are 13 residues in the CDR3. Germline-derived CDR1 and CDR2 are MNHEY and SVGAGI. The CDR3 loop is CASSDGANQPQHF. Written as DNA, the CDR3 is TGTGCCAGCTCCGACGGAGCCAATCAGCCCCAGCATTTT.

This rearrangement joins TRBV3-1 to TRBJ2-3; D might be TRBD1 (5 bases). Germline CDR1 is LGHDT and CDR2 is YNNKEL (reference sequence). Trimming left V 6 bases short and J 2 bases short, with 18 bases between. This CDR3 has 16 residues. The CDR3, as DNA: TGTGCCAGCAGTCAAATATCCCACAGGCCCACAGATACGCAGTATTTT. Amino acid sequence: CASSQISHRPTDTQYF.

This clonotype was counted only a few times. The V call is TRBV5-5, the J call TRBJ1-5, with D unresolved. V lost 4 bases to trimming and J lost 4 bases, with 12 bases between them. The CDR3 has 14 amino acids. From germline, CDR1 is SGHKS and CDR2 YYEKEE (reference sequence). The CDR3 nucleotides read TGTGCCAGCAGCGGAAGCTTGAGAAATCAGCCCCAGCATTTT. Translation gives CASSGSLRNQPQHF.

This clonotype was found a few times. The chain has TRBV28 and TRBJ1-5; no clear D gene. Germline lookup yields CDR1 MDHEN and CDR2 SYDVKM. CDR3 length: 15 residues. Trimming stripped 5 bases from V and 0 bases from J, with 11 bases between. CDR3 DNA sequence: TGTGCCAGCAGTCCTCAGGTTTATAGCAATCAGCCCCAGCATTTT. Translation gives CASSPQVYSNQPQHF.

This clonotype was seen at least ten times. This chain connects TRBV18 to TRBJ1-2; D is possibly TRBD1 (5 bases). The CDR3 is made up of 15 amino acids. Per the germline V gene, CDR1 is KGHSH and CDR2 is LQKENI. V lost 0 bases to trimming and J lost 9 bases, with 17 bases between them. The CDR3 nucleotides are TGTGCCAGCTCACCACCGAGCGGGGGATTCAAGAGCTACACCTTC. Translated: CASSPPSGGFKSYTF.

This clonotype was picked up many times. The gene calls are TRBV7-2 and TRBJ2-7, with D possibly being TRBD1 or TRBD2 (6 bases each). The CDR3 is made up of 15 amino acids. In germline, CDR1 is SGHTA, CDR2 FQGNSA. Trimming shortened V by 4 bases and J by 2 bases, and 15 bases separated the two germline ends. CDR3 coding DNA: TGTGCCAGCAGCTCACATTGGGGGGACACCTACGAGCAGTACTTC. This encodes CASSSHWGDTYEQYF.

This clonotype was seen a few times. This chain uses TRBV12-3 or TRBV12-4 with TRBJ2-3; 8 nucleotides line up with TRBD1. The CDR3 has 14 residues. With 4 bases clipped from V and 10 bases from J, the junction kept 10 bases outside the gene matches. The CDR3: CASSSLQGALSQYF. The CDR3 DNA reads TGTGCCAGCAGTTCCCTGCAGGGGGCGCTTTCGCAGTATTTT.

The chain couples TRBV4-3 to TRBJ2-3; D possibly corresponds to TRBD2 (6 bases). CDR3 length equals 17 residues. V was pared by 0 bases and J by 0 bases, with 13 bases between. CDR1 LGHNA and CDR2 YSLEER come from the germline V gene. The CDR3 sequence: CASSQDIPSASTDTQYF. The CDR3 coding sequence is TGCGCCAGCAGCCAAGACATCCCTAGCGCTAGCACAGATACGCAGTATTTT.

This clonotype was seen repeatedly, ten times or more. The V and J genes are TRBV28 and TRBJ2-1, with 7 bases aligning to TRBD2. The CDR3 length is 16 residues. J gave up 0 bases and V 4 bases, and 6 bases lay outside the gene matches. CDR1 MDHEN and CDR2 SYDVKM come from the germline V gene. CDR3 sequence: CASSSGGTSSYNEQFF. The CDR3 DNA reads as TGTGCCAGCAGTTCGGGGGGAACGAGCTCCTACAATGAGCAGTTCTTC.

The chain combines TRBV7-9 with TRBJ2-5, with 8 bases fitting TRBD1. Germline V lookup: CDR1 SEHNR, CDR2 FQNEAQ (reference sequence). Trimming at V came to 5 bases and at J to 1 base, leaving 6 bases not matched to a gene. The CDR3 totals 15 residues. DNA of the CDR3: TGTGCCAGCAGCATCGGACAGGGCGTCCAAGAGACCCAGTACTTC. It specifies CASSIGQGVQETQYF.

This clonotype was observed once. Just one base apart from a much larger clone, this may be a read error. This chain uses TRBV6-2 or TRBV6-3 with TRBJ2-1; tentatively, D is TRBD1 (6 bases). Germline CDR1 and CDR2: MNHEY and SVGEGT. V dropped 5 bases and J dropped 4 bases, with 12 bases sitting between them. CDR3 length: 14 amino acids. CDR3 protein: CASSTGLRYNEQFF. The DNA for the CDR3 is TGTGCCAGCAGTACAGGGTTACGATACAATGAGCAGTTCTTC.

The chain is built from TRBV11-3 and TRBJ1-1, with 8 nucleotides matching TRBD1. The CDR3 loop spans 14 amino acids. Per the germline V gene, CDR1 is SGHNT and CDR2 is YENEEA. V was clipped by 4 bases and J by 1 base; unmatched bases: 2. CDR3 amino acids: CASSSGGANTEAFF. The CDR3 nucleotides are TGTGCCAGCAGCTCAGGGGGCGCGAACACTGAAGCTTTCTTT.

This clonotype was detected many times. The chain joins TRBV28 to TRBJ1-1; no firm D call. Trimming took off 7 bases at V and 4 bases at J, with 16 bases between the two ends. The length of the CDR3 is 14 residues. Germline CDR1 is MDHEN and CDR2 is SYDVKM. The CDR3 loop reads CASKEGSRLTEAFF. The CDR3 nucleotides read TGTGCCAGCAAGGAGGGATCAAGGCTCACTGAAGCTTTCTTT.

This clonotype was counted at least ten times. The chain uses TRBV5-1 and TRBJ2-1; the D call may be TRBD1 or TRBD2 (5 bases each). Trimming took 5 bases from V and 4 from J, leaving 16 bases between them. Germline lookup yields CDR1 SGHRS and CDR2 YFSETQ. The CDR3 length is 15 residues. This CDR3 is CASSYSGTAYNEQFF. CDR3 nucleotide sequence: TGCGCCAGCAGTTATTCCGGGACCGCGTACAATGAGCAGTTCTTC.

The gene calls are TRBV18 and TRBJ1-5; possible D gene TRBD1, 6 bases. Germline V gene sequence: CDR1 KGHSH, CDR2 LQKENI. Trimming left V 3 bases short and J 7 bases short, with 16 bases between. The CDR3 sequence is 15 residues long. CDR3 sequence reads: CASSPQGGYGQPQHF. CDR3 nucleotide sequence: TGTGCCAGCTCACCTCAAGGGGGATATGGGCAGCCCCAGCATTTT.

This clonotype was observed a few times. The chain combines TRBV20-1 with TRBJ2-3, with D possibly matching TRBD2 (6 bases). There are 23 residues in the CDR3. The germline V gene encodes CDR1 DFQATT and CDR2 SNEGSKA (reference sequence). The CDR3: CTISGGLRLRGLPAPSSTDTQYF. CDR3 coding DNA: TGCACCATCAGTGGGGGGTTAAGACTAAGGGGCCTTCCTGCCCCTTCTAGCACAGATACGCAGTATTTT.

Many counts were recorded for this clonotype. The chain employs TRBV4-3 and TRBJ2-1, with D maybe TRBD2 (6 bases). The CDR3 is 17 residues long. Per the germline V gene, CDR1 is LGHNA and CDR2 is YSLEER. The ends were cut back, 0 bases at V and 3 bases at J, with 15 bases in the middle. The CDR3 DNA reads TGCGCCAGCAGCCAAGAACCCCGGGGAGGAGACTACAATGAGCAGTTCTTC. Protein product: CASSQEPRGGDYNEQFF.

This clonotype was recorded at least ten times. This CDR3 reads CASSNDRPNYGYTF. CDR3 bases: TGTGCCAGCAGTAACGACAGACCTAACTATGGCTACACCTTC. The chain carries TRBV2 and TRBJ1-2; tentatively, D is TRBD1 (5 bases). CDR3 size: 14 residues. V was cut by 5 bases and J by 0 bases, with 10 bases left in between. Germline assignment: CDR1 SNHLY and CDR2 FYNNEI. The full variable domain, completed using reference TRBV2 and TRBJ1-2, is EPEVTQTPSHQVTQMGQEVILRCVPISNHLYFYWYRQILGQKVEFLVSFYNNEISEKSEIFDDQFSVERPDGSNFTLKIRSTKLEDSAMYFCASSNDRPNYGYTFGSGTRLTVV.